A selection of T cell receptor beta chains follows, all from one sample in a study of control samples from healthy donors and cancer patients. Libraries were prepared by immunoSEQ multiplex PCR; TCRdb keeps only in-frame clonotypes and omits some of them. The sample carries 100,000 to 150,000 clones, 91% recorded once. Sample: blood. The receptors originated from a man between 18 and 29 years old in good health. CDR3s include the opening cysteine and the closing phenylalanine or tryptophan. Fields, in order: D gene, J gene, V gene, clone size, CDR3 protein, CDR3 DNA. The D gene is left open where the match is weak. Clone size appears in some rows only: once, few, many, or a class for an expanded clone.

NA,TRBJ1-1,TRBV5-5,NA,CASSLMGGGTEAFF,TGTGCCAGCAGCTTGATGGGGGGCGGCACTGAAGCTTTCTTT
NA,TRBJ1-1,TRBV19,NA,CASSLTGNTEAFF,TGTGCCAGTAGTCTCACAGGGAACACTGAAGCTTTCTTT
NA,TRBJ1-2,TRBV4-2,NA,CASSQDLGVLYGYTF,TGTGCCAGCAGCCAAGATTTGGGGGTACTTTATGGCTACACCTTC
NA,TRBJ1-4,TRBV6-6,NA,CASTPDRATNEKLFF,TGTGCCAGCACCCCGGACAGAGCAACTAATGAAAAACTGTTTTTT
TRBD1,TRBJ1-4,TRBV19,NA,CASSVNRGGQEKLFF,TGTGCCAGTAGTGTCAACAGGGGCGGGCAAGAAAAACTGTTTTTT
TRBD2,TRBJ2-1,TRBV29-1,NA,CSGSLAENEQFF,TGCAGCGGATCACTAGCGGAGAATGAGCAGTTCTTC
NA,TRBJ1-1,TRBV7-9,NA,CASSLGFVNTEAFF,TGTGCCAGCAGCTTAGGATTTGTGAACACTGAAGCTTTCTTT
NA,TRBJ1-5,TRBV15,NA,CATSRVGSENQPQHF,TGTGCCACCAGCAGAGTAGGGTCGGAAAATCAGCCCCAGCATTTT
NA,TRBJ2-7,TRBV14,once,CASSSGYEQYF,TGTGCCAGCAGCTCAGGGTACGAGCAGTACTTC
NA,TRBJ1-6,TRBV19,NA,CASSVRDTDSPLHF,TGTGCCAGTAGTGTCCGGGACACAGATTCACCCCTCCACTTT
TRBD1,TRBJ1-1,TRBV18,NA,CASSSTGMNTEAFF,TGTGCCAGCTCGTCGACAGGGATGAACACTGAAGCTTTCTTT
NA,TRBJ1-1,TRBV5-1,NA,CASSRGQMNTEAFF,TGCGCCAGCAGTAGAGGACAGATGAACACTGAAGCTTTCTTT
TRBD2,TRBJ2-1,TRBV7-9,NA,CASSLRGLSYNEQFF,TGTGCCAGCAGCTTGCGGGGGTTATCCTACAATGAGCAGTTCTTC
NA,TRBJ1-5,TRBV6-1,NA,CASSEGSGGNQPQHF,TGTGCCAGCAGTGAAGGGTCAGGGGGCAATCAGCCCCAGCATTTT
NA,TRBJ2-5,TRBV5-1,NA,CASSLAPGSQETQYF,TGCGCCAGCAGCTTGGCACCAGGGTCCCAAGAGACCCAGTACTTC
TRBD2,TRBJ2-7,TRBV4-1,NA,CASSQAAGPDEQYF,TGCGCCAGCAGCCAAGCAGCGGGGCCAGACGAGCAGTACTTC
NA,TRBJ2-7,TRBV11-2,NA,CASSLGGTYSYEQYF,TGTGCCAGCAGCTTGGGCGGGACATACTCCTACGAGCAGTACTTC
NA,TRBJ2-7,TRBV24-1,NA,CATSGRNLTGYSYEQYF,TGTGCCACCAGTGGTCGAAACTTGACAGGATACTCCTACGAGCAGTACTTC
TRBD1,TRBJ2-1,TRBV5-4,NA,CASSLGQGAYNEQFF,TGTGCCAGCAGCCTAGGACAGGGGGCCTACAATGAGCAGTTCTTC
NA,TRBJ1-6,TRBV7-9,NA,CASSAPGTGNSPLHF,TGTGCCAGCAGCGCCCCCGGGACGGGTAATTCACCCCTCCACTTT
NA,TRBJ1-5,TRBV4-1,NA,CASSQDDRPTRPQHF,TGCGCCAGCAGCCAAGATGACCGCCCGACGAGGCCCCAGCATTTT
NA,TRBJ2-1,TRBV5-1,NA,CASSLSDGEQFF,TGCGCCAGCAGCTTGTCAGACGGCGAGCAGTTCTTC
NA,TRBJ1-6,TRBV6-4,NA,CASSEARNSPLHF,TGTGCCAGCAGTGAGGCTCGGAATTCACCCCTCCACTTT
NA,TRBJ1-6,TRBV10-2,NA,CASSEKGAYNSPLHF,TGCGCCAGCAGTGAGAAGGGGGCCTATAATTCACCCCTCCACTTT
TRBD1,TRBJ2-6,TRBV9,once,CASSRDRAGANVLTF,TGTGCCAGCAGTCGGGACAGGGCTGGGGCCAACGTCCTGACTTTC
TRBD1,TRBJ1-2,TRBV12-3/TRBV12-4,NA,CASSFPTGDYTF,TGTGCCAGCAGTTTCCCGACAGGGGACTACACCTTC
NA,TRBJ2-2,TRBV2,NA,CASSPGANTGELFF,TGTGCCAGCAGTCCAGGGGCGAACACCGGGGAGCTGTTTTTT
NA,TRBJ1-5,TRBV6-6,NA,CASSYSVNNQPQHF,TGTGCCAGCAGTTACTCGGTGAACAATCAGCCCCAGCATTTT
NA,TRBJ1-2,TRBV4-1,NA,CASSQDRMEFYGYTF,TGCGCCAGCAGCCAAGATAGAATGGAATTCTATGGCTACACCTTC